The 10 T cell receptor beta chains below were found in one sample sequenced in a study of T cells in Graves' hyperthyroidism and ophthalmopathy. The TCR beta CDR3 regions underwent amplification using RNA transcripts as the source. Using the HTBI primer set, a first-round RT-PCR was run on the TCR CDR3. TCRdb reprocessed the multiplex PCR reads via MiXCR and lists one record per CDR3 protein. The profile shows 660,000 or so distinct CDR3 sequences, around 21% of them singletons. Material for sequencing was blood. The source of these receptors is a man aged 25 to 40 with Graves' ophthalmopathy.

This clonotype was seen more than once but under ten times. The V call is TRBV7-6, the J call TRBJ2-7, with a weak D call TRBD1 (6 bases). Looked up from germline, CDR1 is SGHVS and CDR2 is FNYEAQ. The CDR3 covers 14 residues. The V gene lost 5 bases and the J gene lost 0 bases, with 11 bases spanning the gap. This CDR3 reads CASSRDIISYEQYF. CDR3 nucleotides: TGTGCCAGCAGCCGGGACATTATCTCCTACGAGCAGTACTTC.

This rearrangement joins TRBV4-1 to TRBJ1-3, with D hard to call. Germline values: CDR1 MGHRA, CDR2 YSYEKL. V was clipped by 1 base and J by 3 bases, with 13 bases between them. The CDR3 is 16 amino acids. CDR3 DNA sequence: TGCGCCAGCAGCCAAGGTCTAAAGGGTGTTGGAAACACCATATATTTT. This encodes CASSQGLKGVGNTIYF.

This clonotype appeared many times. V and J are TRBV12-3 or TRBV12-4 and TRBJ1-3; D is unresolved. V was cut by 3 bases and J by 3 bases, with 3 bases left in between. The CDR3 is 12 residues long. This CDR3 is CASSFFGNTIYF. The CDR3 region has the DNA TGTGCCAGCAGTTTTTTTGGAAACACCATATATTTT.

The chain recombines TRBV12-3 or TRBV12-4 with TRBJ2-1; 8 nucleotides align to TRBD1. The V segment lost 8 bases and the J segment 4 bases; nucleotides outside the gene matches: 19. The CDR3 covers 18 residues. The CDR3 DNA reads TGTGCCAGCGCCCGAAATTTTAATGCGGGACAGGAATACAATGAGCAGTTCTTC. This translates into CASARNFNAGQEYNEQFF.

The chain carries TRBV5-1 and TRBJ2-7; 11 nucleotides agree with TRBD2. V trimming: 6 bases; J trimming: 3 bases; junction bases outside the gene matches: 11. The CDR3 contains 16 residues. CDR1 SGHRS and CDR2 YFSETQ come from the germline V gene. CDR3 region: CASKTSPSGRFYEQYF. The CDR3, as DNA: TGCGCCAGCAAAACTTCCCCTAGCGGGAGGTTCTACGAGCAGTACTTC.

The gene calls are TRBV5-1 and TRBJ2-3; TRBD2 is a possible D gene (6 bases). Trimming removed 4 bases at V and 5 bases at J, with 14 bases between. The CDR3 sequence is 14 residues long. CDR1 and CDR2 from the germline V gene are SGHRS and YFSETQ. CDR3 nucleotides: TGCGCCAGCAGCGCCCGACCGCGGGGAGATACGCAGTATTTT. It translates to CASSARPRGDTQYF. The full variable domain, completed using reference TRBV5-1 and TRBJ2-3, is KAGVTQTPRYLIKTRGQQVTLSCSPISGHRSVSWYQQTPGQGLQFLFEYFSETQRNKGNFPGRFSGRQFSNSRSEMNVSTLELGDSALYLCASSARPRGDTQYFGPGTRLTVL.

This clonotype has at least ten counts. The J gene is TRBJ1-1, the V gene TRBV30; D remains unclear. In germline, CDR1 is GTSNPN, CDR2 SVGIG (reference sequence). CDR3 size: 11 residues. Trimming stripped 8 bases from V and 1 base from J, with 8 bases between. CDR3 in amino acids: CARRGNTEAFF. The CDR3 nucleotides read TGTGCCAGGCGAGGGAACACTGAAGCTTTCTTT.

The chain employs TRBV4-3 and TRBJ1-1; a weak D match, TRBD1 (6 bases). The CDR3 length is 15 residues. Germline CDR1 LGHNA, CDR2 YSLEER. Between the trimmed V and J ends, which lost 1 base and 4 bases, there was a span of 13 bases. The CDR3: CASSQARGGGTEAFF. The CDR3 DNA sequence: TGCGCCAGCAGCCAAGCGAGGGGGGGGGGCACTGAAGCTTTCTTT.

This clonotype occurred a few times. The rearrangement uses TRBV28 and TRBJ1-5; 7 nucleotides agree with TRBD1. The CDR3 totals 15 residues. The V segment lost 6 bases and the J segment 2 bases; nucleotides outside the gene matches: 7. The V gene's germline CDR1 is MDHEN and CDR2 SYDVKM. CDR3: CASRPGGIGNQPQHF. In DNA form, the CDR3 reads TGTGCCAGCAGACCAGGGGGAATTGGCAATCAGCCCCAGCATTTT.

This clonotype was detected ten times or more. CDR3: CASSLVGYITNYGYTF. The CDR3 DNA sequence: TGTGCCAGCAGCTTAGTAGGTTACATCACTAACTATGGCTACACCTTC. The J gene is TRBJ1-2, the V gene TRBV11-2, with D uncertain. The CDR3 length is 16 residues. Trimming left V 1 base short and J 0 bases short, with 12 bases between. CDR1 and CDR2 from the germline V gene are SGHAT and FQNNGV.